This T cell receptor beta chain was found in a study of technical replicates of blood from several donors. The CDR3 covers 15 residues. J gave up 3 bases and V 6 bases, and 4 bases lay outside the gene matches. The germline CDR1 and CDR2 sequences are MNHNS and SASEGT. Produced via immunoSEQ multiplex PCR; TCRdb's table is partial and in-frame only. The sample holds tens of thousands of clones, just under 95% seen once. The receptor comes from a human donor in good health. Some clones in this sample may be carry-over from other donors' samples. Sequenced sample: PBMCs. The chain has TRBV6-1 and TRBJ2-3, with 12 nucleotides matching TRBD2. CDR3: CASRAGLAGTDTQYF. DNA for the CDR3: TGTGCCAGCAGAGCCGGACTAGCGGGGACAGATACGCAGTATTTT.